What follows are 12 T cell receptor beta chains derived from one specimen sequenced in a study of human T cells and chemical hapten exposure. As for time point: pre-sensitization, week 0. Indicated treatment: therapeutic diphenylcyclopropenone sensitization with weekly scalp DPC. TCRdb fed the RACE reads into MiXCR, producing one record per CDR3 protein. The repertoire holds over 85,000 distinct CDR3 sequences, with about a tenth as singletons. Sequenced material: whole blood, taken in connection with sensitization to the hapten diphenylcyclopropenone (DPC). These receptors were collected from a woman aged 55-70 years with alopecia areata. Some clones in this sample may be carry-over from other donors' samples.

This clonotype has more than one count but fewer than ten. J is TRBJ1-5 and V is TRBV20-1, with a weak D call TRBD1 (5 bases). The CDR3 runs to 13 residues. The germline CDR1 and CDR2 sequences are DFQATT and SNEGSKA (reference sequence). Trimming cost V 0 bases and J 3 bases, with 6 bases left between them. The CDR3 region is CSAREGVNQPQHF. In nucleotides, the CDR3 is TGCAGTGCTAGAGAGGGGGTCAATCAGCCCCAGCATTTT.

The V call is TRBV18, the J call TRBJ1-1; D is ambiguous. Germline values: CDR1 KGHSH, CDR2 LQKENI. V lost 1 base and J 3 bases, leaving 6 bases between the germline ends. CDR3 size: 13 residues. The CDR3: CASSPLRDTEAFF. As DNA, the CDR3 is TGTGCCAGCTCACCACTAAGGGACACTGAAGCTTTCTTT. Full variable domain (missing parts from reference TRBV18 and TRBJ1-1): NAGVMQNPRHLVRRRGQEARLRCSPMKGHSHVYWYRQLPEEGLKFMVYLQKENIIDESGMPKERFSAEFPKEGPSILRIQQVVRGDSAAYFCASSPLRDTEAFFGQGTRLTVV.

The J gene is TRBJ1-2, the V gene TRBV7-2, with D perhaps matching TRBD1 (5 bases). V was trimmed by 3 bases and J by 6 bases, leaving 14 bases between them. CDR1 is SGHTA and CDR2 is FQGNSA in the germline V gene. The CDR3 has 14 residues. The CDR3 protein is CASSFSQGADGYTF. DNA of the CDR3: TGTGCCAGCAGCTTTTCGCAGGGAGCGGATGGCTACACCTTC.

The chain combines TRBV6-5 with TRBJ2-2; D tentatively reads TRBD1 or TRBD2 (5 bases each). V gave up 2 bases and J gave up 4 bases, with 11 bases separating them. Germline CDR1 reads MNHEY; CDR2 reads SVGAGI. CDR3 length: 15 residues. The DNA of the CDR3 is TGTGCCAGCAGTTACGCGAAGGGGACCACCGGGGAGCTGTTTTTT. Translation gives CASSYAKGTTGELFF.

This clonotype was counted a few times. The V gene is TRBV10-3, the J gene TRBJ1-3; D call uncertain. The CDR3 has 11 residues. The germline gives CDR1 ENHRY, CDR2 SYGVKD. V was cut by 10 bases and J by 4 bases, with 8 bases left in between. This CDR3 reads CATADGNTIYF. CDR3 bases: TGTGCCACGGCAGACGGAAACACCATATATTTT.

This clonotype was observed a few times. V usage is TRBV4-1 and J usage is TRBJ1-1, with 7 bases lining up with TRBD1. The ends lost 0 bases at V and 0 bases at J; junction bases unmatched: 10. In germline, CDR1 is MGHRA, CDR2 YSYEKL. The CDR3 spans 18 residues. This chain's CDR3 is CASSQEATGYLMNTEAFF. The CDR3, as DNA: TGCGCCAGCAGCCAAGAAGCGACAGGGTATTTAATGAACACTGAAGCTTTCTTT.

The CDR3 coding sequence is TGCAGTGCTAGCAGGGGACAGAACCCTGGAAACACCATATATTTT. Translation gives CSASRGQNPGNTIYF. The chain employs TRBV20-1 and TRBJ1-3, with 7 nucleotides matching TRBD1. Germline lookup yields CDR1 DFQATT and CDR2 SNEGSKA (reference sequence). The trim removed 3 bases at V and 2 bases at J, leaving 7 bases unmatched. The CDR3 consists of 15 residues.

Ten or more counts support this clonotype. The chain carries TRBV5-4 and TRBJ1-5; 8 positions agree with TRBD1. Germline V gene data show CDR1 as SGHNT and CDR2 as YYREEE (reference sequence). Germline trimming cut 3 bases from V and 4 bases from J; bases unmatched to any gene: 6. The CDR3 length is 15 residues. The CDR3 loop reads CASSYGTGGNQPQHF. The CDR3 DNA sequence: TGTGCCAGCAGCTACGGGACAGGCGGAAATCAGCCCCAGCATTTT.

With regard to this clonotype: It may be a read error: a sequence one base away is much more abundant. V gene TRBV16 combines with J gene TRBJ1-2; D may be TRBD1 (6 bases). The germline V gene has CDR1 KGHSY and CDR2 FQNENV. The V gene lost 4 bases and the J gene lost 3 bases, with 18 bases spanning the gap. CDR3 length: 16 residues. CDR3 protein: CASSLGGVSSDYGYTF. In DNA, the CDR3 is TGTGCCAGCAGCCTAGGGGGTGTCTCCTCGGACTATGGCTACACCTTC. Full variable domain (outside the CDR3, taken from reference TRBV16 and TRBJ1-2): GEEVAQTPKHLVRGEGQKAKLYCAPIKGHSYVFWYQQVLKNEFKFLISFQNENVFDETGMPKERFSAKCLPNSPCSLEIQATKLEDSAVYFCASSLGGVSSDYGYTFGSGTRLTVV.

This clonotype has a count of ten or more. CDR3 nucleotides: TGCAGTGCTAGTGGACCTCCTCATTTCACAGATACGCAGTATTTT. Amino acids: CSASGPPHFTDTQYF. The chain recombines TRBV20-1 with TRBJ2-3; D remains unclear. The CDR3 loop spans 15 amino acids. In germline, CDR1 is DFQATT, CDR2 SNEGSKA (reference sequence). V lost 3 bases, J lost 2 bases, and 15 bases lay in between.

This clonotype was picked up a small number of times. The gene calls are TRBV12-3 or TRBV12-4 and TRBJ2-7, with 10 bases fitting TRBD1. V trimming: 5 bases; J trimming: 3 bases; junction bases outside the gene matches: 7. CDR3 size: 15 residues. This chain's CDR3 is CASSPGTGVLYEQYF. The CDR3 DNA is TGTGCCAGCAGTCCGGGGACAGGGGTTCTCTACGAGCAGTACTTC.

This clonotype was counted many times. This chain uses TRBV11-2 with TRBJ1-4, with D possibly TRBD1 on 5 matching bases. The CDR3 contains 13 residues. Germline V gene sequence: CDR1 SGHAT, CDR2 FQNNGV. Trimming stripped 6 bases from V and 1 base from J, with 6 bases between. This chain's CDR3 is CASSGGTNEKLFF. In DNA form, the CDR3 reads TGTGCCAGCAGTGGGGGAACTAATGAAAAACTGTTTTTT.